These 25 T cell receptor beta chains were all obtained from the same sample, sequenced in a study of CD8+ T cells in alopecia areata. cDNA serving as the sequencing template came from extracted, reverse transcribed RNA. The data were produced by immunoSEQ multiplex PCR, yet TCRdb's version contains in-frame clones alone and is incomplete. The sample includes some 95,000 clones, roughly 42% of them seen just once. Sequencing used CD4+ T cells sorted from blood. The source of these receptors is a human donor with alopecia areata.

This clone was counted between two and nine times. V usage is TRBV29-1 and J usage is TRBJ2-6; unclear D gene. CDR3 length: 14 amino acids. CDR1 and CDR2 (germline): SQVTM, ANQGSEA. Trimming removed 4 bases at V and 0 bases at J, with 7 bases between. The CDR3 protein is CSVGRFSGANVLTF. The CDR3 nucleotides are TGCAGCGTTGGGCGTTTCTCTGGGGCCAACGTCCTGACTTTC.

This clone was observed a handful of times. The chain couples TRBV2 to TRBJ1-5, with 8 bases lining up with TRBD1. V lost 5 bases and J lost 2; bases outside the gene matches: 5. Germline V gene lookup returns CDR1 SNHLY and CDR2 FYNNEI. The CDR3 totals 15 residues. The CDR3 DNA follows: TGTGCCAGCAGTTTTTCGGGACAGGGCAATCAGCCCCAGCATTTT. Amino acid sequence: CASSFSGQGNQPQHF. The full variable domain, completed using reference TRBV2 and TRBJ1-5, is EPEVTQTPSHQVTQMGQEVILRCVPISNHLYFYWYRQILGQKVEFLVSFYNNEISEKSEIFDDQFSVERPDGSNFTLKIRSTKLEDSAMYFCASSFSGQGNQPQHFGDGTRLSIL.

DNA for the CDR3: TGCAGCGTTAGATCAACCGAGACCCAGTACTTC. It yields the protein CSVRSTETQYF. This chain connects TRBV29-1 to TRBJ2-5; D not certain. The ends were cut back, 5 bases at V and 5 bases at J, with 9 bases in the middle. Germline assignment: CDR1 SQVTM and CDR2 ANQGSEA. CDR3 size: 11 residues.

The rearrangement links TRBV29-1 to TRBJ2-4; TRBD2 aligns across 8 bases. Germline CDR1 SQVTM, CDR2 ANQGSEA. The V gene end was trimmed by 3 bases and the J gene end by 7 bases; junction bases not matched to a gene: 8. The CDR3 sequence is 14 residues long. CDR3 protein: CSVEAGGIGNIQYF. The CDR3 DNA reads TGCAGCGTTGAGGCGGGGGGAATTGGGAACATTCAGTACTTC.

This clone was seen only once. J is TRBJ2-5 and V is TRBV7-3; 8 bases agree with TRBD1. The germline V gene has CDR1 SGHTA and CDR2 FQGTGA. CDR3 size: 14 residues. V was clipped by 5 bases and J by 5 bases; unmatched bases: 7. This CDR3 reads CASSPLDRAETQYF. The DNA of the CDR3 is TGTGCCAGCAGCCCCTTGGACAGGGCGGAGACCCAGTACTTC.

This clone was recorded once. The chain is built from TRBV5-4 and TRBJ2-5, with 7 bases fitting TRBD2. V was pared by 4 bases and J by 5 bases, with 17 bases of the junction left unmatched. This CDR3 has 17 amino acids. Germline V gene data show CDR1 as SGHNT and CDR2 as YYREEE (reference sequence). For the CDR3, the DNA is TGTGCCAGCAGCCCCGGAGCGGCGGGAGAGGGCCGGGAGACCCAGTACTTC. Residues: CASSPGAAGEGRETQYF.

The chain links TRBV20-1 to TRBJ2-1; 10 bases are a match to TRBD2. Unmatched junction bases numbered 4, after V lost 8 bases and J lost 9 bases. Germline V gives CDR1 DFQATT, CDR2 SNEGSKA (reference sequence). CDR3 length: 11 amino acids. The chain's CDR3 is CSLSGRSEQFF. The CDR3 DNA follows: TGCAGTCTTAGCGGGAGGTCTGAGCAGTTCTTC.

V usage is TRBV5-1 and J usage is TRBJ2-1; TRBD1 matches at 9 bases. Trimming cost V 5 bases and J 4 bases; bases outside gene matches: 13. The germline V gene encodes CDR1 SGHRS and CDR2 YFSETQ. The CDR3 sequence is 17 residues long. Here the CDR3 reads CASRPFRGQGIYNEQFF. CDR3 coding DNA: TGCGCCAGCAGACCTTTTCGAGGACAGGGGATATACAATGAGCAGTTCTTC.

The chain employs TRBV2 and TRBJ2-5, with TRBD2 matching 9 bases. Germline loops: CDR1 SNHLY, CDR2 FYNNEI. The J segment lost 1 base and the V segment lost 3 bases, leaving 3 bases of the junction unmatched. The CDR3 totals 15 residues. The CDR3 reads CASSDSSGVQETQYF. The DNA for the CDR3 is TGTGCCAGCAGTGATTCTAGCGGGGTCCAAGAGACCCAGTACTTC.

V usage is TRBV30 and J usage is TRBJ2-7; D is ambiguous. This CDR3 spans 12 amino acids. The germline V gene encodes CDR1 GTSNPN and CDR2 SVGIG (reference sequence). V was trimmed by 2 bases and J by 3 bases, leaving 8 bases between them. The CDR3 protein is CAWSLGSYEQYF. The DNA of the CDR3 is TGTGCCTGGAGTCTCGGAAGCTACGAGCAGTACTTC.

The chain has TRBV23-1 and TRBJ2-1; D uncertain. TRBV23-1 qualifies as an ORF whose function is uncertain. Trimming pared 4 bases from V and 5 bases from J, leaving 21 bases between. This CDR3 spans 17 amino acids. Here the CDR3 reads CASSRHLTRRQDNEQFF. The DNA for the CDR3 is TGCGCCAGCAGTCGCCACCTTACGCGGCGGCAAGACAATGAGCAGTTCTTC.

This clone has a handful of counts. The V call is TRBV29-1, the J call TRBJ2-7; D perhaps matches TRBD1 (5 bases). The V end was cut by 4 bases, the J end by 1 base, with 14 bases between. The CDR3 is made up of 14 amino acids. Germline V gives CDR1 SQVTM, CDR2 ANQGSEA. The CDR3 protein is CSVGGFRGSYEQYF. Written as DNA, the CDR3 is TGCAGCGTTGGAGGTTTTAGGGGTTCCTACGAGCAGTACTTC.

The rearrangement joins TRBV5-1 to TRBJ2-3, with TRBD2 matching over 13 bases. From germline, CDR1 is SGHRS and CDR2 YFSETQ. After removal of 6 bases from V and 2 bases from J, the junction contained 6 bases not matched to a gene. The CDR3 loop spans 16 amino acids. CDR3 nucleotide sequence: TGCGCCAGCAAGGGACTAGCGGGGAGGTCCACAGATACGCAGTATTTT. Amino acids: CASKGLAGRSTDTQYF.

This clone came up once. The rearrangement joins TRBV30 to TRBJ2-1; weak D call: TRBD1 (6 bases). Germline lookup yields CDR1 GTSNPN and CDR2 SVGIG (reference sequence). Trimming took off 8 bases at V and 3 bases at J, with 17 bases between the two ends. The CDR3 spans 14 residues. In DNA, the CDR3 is TGTGCCAGGACCCAGGGGACCATCTACAATGAGCAGTTCTTC. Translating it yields CARTQGTIYNEQFF.

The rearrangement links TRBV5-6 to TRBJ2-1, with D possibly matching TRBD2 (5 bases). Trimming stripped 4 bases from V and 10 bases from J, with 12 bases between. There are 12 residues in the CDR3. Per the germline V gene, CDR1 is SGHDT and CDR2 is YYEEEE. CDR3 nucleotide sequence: TGTGCCAGCAGCCGGACGGAGGTAGAGCAGTTCTTC. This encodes CASSRTEVEQFF.

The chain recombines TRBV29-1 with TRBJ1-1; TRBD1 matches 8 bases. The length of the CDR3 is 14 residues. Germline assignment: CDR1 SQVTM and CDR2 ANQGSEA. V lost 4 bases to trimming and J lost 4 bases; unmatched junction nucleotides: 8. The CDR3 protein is CSVGKGTGGTEAFF. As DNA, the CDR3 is TGCAGCGTTGGAAAAGGGACAGGTGGCACTGAAGCTTTCTTT.

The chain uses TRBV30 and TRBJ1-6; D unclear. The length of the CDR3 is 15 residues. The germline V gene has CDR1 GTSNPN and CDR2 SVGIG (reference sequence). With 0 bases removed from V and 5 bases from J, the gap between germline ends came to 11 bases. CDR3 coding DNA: TGTGCCTGGAGTGTACTTGGCAGAAATAATTCACCCCTCCACTTT. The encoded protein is CAWSVLGRNNSPLHF. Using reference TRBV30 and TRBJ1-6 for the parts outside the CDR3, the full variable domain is SQTIHQWPATLVQPVGSPLSLECTVEGTSNPNLYWYRQAAGRGLQLLFYSVGIGQISSEVPQNLSASRPQDRQFILSSKKLLLSDSGFYLCAWSVLGRNNSPLHFGNGTRLTVT.

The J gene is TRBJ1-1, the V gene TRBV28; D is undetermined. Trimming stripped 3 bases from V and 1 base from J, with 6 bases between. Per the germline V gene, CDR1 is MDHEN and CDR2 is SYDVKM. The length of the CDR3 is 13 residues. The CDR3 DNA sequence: TGTGCCAGCAGTTTTACTTCGAACACTGAAGCTTTCTTT. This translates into CASSFTSNTEAFF.

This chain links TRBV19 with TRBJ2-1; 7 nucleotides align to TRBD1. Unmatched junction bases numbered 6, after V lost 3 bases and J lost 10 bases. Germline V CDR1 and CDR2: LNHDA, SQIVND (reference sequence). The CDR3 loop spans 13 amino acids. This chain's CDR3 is CASSIEGAREQFF. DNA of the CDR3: TGTGCCAGTAGTATCGAGGGGGCACGGGAGCAGTTCTTC.

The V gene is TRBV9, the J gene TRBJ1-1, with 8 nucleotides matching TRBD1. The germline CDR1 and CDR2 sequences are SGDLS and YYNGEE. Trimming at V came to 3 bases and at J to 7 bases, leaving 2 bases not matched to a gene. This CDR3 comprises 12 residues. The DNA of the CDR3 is TGTGCCAGCAGCGAGGGGACAGGTGAAGCTTTCTTT. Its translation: CASSEGTGEAFF.

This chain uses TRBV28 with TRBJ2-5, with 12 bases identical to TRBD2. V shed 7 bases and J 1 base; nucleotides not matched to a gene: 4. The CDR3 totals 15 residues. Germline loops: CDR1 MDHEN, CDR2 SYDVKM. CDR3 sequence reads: CASTLTSGSQETQYF. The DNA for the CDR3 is TGTGCCAGCACTTTGACTAGCGGGAGCCAAGAGACCCAGTACTTC. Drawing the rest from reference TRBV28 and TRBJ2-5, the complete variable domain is DVKVTQSSRYLVKRTGEKVFLECVQDMDHENMFWYRQDPGLGLRLIYFSYDVKMKEKGDIPEGYSVSREKKERFSLILESASTNQTSMYLCASTLTSGSQETQYFGPGTRLLVL.

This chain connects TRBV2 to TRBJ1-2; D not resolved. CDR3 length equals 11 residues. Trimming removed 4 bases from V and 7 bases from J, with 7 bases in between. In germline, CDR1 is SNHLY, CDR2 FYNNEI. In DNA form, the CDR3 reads TGTGCCAGCAGTGCGGGAACTGGCTACACCTTC. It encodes CASSAGTGYTF. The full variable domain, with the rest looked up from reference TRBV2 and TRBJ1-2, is EPEVTQTPSHQVTQMGQEVILRCVPISNHLYFYWYRQILGQKVEFLVSFYNNEISEKSEIFDDQFSVERPDGSNFTLKIRSTKLEDSAMYFCASSAGTGYTFGSGTRLTVV.

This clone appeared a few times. CDR3 region: CSARDRGMYEQYF. In DNA form, the CDR3 reads TGCAGCGCCCGGGACAGGGGGATGTACGAGCAGTACTTC. The chain recombines TRBV29-1 with TRBJ2-7; 11 positions agree with TRBD1. Germline V gene data show CDR1 as SQVTM and CDR2 as ANQGSEA. This CDR3 is built from 13 residues. Trimming cost V 7 bases and J 4 bases; bases outside gene matches: 6.

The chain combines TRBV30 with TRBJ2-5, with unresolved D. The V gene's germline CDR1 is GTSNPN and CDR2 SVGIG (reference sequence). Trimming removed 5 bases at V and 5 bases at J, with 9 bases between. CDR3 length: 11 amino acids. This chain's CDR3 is CAWRLVETQYF. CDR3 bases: TGTGCCTGGCGGCTAGTTGAGACCCAGTACTTC.

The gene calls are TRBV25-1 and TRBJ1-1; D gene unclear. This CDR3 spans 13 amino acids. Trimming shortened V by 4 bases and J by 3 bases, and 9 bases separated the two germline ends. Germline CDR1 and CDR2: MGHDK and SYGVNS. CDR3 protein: CASSGGQYTEAFF. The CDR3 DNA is TGTGCCAGCAGTGGAGGGCAGTACACTGAAGCTTTCTTT.